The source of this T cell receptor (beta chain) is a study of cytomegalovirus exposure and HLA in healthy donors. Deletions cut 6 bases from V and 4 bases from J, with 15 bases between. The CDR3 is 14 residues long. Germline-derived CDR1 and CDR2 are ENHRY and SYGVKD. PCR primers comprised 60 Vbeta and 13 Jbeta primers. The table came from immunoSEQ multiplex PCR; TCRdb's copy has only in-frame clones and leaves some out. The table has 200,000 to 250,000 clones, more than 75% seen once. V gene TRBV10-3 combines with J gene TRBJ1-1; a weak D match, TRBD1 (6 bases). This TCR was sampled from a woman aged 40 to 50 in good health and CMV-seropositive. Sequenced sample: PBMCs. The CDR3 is CAISGGGQSTEAFF. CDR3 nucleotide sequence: TGTGCCATCAGCGGCGGGGGGCAGAGCACTGAAGCTTTCTTT.